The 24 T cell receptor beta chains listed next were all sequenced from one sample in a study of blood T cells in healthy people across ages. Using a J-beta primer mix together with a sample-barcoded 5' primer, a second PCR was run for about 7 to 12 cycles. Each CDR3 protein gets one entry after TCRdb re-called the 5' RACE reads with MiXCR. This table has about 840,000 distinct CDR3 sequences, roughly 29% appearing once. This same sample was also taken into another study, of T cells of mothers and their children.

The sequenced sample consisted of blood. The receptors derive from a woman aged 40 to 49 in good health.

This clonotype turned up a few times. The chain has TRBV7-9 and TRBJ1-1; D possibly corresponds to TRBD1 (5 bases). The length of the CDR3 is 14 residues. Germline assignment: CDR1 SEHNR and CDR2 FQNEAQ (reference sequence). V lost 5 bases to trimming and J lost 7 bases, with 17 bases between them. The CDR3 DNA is TGTGCCAGCAGCCCCAATCGGCGGGACGATGAAGCTTTCTTT. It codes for CASSPNRRDDEAFF.

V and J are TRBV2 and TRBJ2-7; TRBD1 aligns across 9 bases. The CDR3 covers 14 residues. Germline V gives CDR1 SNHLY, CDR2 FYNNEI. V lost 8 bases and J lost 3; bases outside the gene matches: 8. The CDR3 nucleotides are TGTGCCAGCTACGGGACAGGGAACTTCTACGAGCAGTACTTC. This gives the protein CASYGTGNFYEQYF.

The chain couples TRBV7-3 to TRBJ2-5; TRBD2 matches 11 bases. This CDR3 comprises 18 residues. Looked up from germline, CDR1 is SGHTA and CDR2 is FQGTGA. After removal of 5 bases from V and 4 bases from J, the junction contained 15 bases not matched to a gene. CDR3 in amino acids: CASSQGRVAGGPGETQYF. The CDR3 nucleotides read TGTGCCAGCAGCCAAGGAAGGGTAGCGGGGGGGCCTGGAGAGACCCAGTACTTC.

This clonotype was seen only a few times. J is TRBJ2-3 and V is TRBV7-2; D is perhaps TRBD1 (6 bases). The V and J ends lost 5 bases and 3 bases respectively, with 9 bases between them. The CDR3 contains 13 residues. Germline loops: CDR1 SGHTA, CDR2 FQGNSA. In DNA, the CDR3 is TGTGCCAGCAGCCGACAGGATACAGATACGCAGTATTTT. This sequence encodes CASSRQDTDTQYF.

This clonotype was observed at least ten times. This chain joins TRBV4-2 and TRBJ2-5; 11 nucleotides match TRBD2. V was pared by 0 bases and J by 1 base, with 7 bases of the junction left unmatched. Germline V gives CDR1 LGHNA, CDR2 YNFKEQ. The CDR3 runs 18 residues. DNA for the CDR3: TGTGCCAGCAGCCAAGATGCACTAGCGGGGGACGCCCAAGAGACCCAGTACTTC. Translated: CASSQDALAGDAQETQYF.

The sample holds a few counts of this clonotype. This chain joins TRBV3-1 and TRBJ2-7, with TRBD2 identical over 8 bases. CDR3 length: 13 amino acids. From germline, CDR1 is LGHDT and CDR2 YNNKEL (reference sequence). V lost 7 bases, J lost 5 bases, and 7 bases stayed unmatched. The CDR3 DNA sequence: TGTGCCAGCACCTCGGGAGGGGTCCACGAGCAGTACTTC. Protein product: CASTSGGVHEQYF.

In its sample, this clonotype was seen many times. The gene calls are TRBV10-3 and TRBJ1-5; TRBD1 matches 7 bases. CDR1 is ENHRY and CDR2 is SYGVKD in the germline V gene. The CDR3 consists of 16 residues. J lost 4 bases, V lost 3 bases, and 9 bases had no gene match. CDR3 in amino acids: CAISDSAGQLNQPQHF. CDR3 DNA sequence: TGTGCCATCAGTGATTCTGCGGGACAGTTGAATCAGCCCCAGCATTTT.

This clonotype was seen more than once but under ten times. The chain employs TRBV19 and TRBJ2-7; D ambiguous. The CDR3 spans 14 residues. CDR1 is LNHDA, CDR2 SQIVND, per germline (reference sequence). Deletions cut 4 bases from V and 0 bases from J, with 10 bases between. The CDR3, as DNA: TGTGCCAGTAGTACGGGCCTTAGCTCCTACGAGCAGTACTTC. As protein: CASSTGLSSYEQYF.

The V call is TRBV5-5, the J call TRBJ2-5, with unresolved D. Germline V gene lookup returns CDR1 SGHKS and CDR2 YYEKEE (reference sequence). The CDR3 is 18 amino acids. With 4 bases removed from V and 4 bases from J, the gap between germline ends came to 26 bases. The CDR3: CASSRRSYPGQLVETQYF. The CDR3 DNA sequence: TGTGCCAGCAGCCGGCGGTCCTATCCGGGCCAATTGGTAGAGACCCAGTACTTC.

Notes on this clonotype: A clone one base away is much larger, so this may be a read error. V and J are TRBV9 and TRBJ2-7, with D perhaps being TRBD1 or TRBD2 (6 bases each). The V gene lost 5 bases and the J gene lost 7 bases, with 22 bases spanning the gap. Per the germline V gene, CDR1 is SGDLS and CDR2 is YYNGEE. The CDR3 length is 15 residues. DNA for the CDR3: TGTGCCAGCAGGAGAACGGGGGCAAATATCCATGAGCAGTACTTC. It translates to CASRRTGANIHEQYF.

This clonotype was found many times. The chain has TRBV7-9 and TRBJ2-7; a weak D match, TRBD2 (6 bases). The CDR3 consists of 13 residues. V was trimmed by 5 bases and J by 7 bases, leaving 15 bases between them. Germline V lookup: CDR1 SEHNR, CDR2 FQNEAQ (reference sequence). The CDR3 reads CASSPTEGWEQYF. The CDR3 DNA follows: TGTGCCAGCAGCCCCACGGAGGGGTGGGAGCAGTACTTC.

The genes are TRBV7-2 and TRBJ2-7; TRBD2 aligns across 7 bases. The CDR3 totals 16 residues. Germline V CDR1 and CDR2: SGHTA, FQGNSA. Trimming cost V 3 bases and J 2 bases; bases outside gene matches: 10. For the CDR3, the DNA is TGTGCCAGCAGCTTGGTTGGGAGTGGGGGGGCCTACGAGCAGTACTTC. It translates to CASSLVGSGGAYEQYF.

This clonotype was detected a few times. The CDR3 DNA is TGTGCCAGCAGTCCCTCGGGGGGGTTAATCCGTGGCTACACCTTC. Protein product: CASSPSGGLIRGYTF. V gene TRBV28 combines with J gene TRBJ1-2, with D possibly TRBD1 on 5 matching bases. The CDR3 loop spans 15 amino acids. Germline CDR1 and CDR2: MDHEN and SYDVKM. V was trimmed by 5 bases and J by 7 bases, leaving 20 bases between them.

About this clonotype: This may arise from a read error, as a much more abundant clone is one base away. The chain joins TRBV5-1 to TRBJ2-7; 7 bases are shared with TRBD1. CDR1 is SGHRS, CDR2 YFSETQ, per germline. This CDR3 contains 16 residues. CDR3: CANSSSPGQDTYEQYF. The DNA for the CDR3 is TGCGCCAACAGCTCGTCCCCCGGACAGGATACCTACGAGCAGTACTTC. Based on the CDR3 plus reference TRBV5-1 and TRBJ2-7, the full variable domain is KAGVTQTPRYLIKTRGQQVTLSCSPISGHRSVSWYQQTPGQGLQFLFEYFSETQRNKGNFPGRFSGRQFSNSRSEMNVSTLELGDSALYLCANSSSPGQDTYEQYFGPGTRLTVT.

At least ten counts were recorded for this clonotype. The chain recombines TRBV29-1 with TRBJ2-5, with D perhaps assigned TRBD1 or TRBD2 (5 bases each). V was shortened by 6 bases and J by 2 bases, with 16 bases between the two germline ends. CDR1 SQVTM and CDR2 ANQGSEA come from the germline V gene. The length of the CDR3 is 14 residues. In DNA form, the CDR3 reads TGCAGCGTAACTCCCGGGACGGAGCAAGAGACCCAGTACTTC. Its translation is CSVTPGTEQETQYF.

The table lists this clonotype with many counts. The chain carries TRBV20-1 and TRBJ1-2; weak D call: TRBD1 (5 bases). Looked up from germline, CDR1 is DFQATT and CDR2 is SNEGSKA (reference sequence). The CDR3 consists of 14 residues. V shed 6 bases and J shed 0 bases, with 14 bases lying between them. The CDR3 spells CSASGTLANYGYTF. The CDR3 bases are TGCAGTGCGTCCGGGACGTTGGCTAACTATGGCTACACCTTC.

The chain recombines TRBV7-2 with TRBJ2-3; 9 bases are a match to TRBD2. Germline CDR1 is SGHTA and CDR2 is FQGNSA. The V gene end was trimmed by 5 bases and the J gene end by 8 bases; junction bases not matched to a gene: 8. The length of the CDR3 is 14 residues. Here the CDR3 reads CASSPIAGEGTQYF. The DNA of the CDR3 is TGTGCCAGCAGCCCCATAGCGGGGGAGGGTACGCAGTATTTT.

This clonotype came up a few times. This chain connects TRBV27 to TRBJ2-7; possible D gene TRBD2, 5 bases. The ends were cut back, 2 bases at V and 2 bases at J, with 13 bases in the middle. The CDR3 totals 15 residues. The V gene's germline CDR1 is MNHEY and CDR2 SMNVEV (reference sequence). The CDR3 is CASSLIGGGTYEQYF. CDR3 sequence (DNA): TGTGCCAGCAGTTTAATCGGAGGAGGAACCTACGAGCAGTACTTC.

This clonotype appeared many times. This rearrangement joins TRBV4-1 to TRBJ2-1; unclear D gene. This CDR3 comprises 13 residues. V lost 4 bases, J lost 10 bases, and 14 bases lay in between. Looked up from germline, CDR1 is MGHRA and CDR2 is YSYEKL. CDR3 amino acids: CASSLGNVGEQFF. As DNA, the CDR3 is TGCGCCAGCAGCCTGGGAAACGTTGGGGAGCAGTTCTTC.

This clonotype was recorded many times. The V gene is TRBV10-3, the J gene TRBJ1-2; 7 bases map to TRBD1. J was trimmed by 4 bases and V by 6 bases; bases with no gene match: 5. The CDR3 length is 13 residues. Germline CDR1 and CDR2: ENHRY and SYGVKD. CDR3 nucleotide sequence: TGTGCCATCAGCCCAGCAGGGGGCTATGGCTACACCTTC. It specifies CAISPAGGYGYTF.

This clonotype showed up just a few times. The CDR3 nucleotides read TGTGCCAGCAGCCCCCGGACTAGCGGGGTTTACAATGAGCAGTTCTTC. It codes for CASSPRTSGVYNEQFF. The V call is TRBV7-9, the J call TRBJ2-1, with 12 bases that match TRBD2. The J segment lost 4 bases and the V segment lost 5 bases, leaving 6 bases of the junction unmatched. The germline V gene encodes CDR1 SEHNR and CDR2 FQNEAQ (reference sequence). The CDR3 is 16 residues long.

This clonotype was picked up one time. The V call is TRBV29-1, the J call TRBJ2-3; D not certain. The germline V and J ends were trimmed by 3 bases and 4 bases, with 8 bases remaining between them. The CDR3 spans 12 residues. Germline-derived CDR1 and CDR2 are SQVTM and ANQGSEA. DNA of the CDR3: TGCAGCGTTGATGAGTTGGCAGATACGCAGTATTTT. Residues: CSVDELADTQYF.

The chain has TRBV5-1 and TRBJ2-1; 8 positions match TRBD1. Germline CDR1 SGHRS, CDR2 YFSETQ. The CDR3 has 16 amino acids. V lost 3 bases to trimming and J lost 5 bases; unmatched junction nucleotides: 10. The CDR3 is CASSSSVTGAHNEQFF. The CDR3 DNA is TGCGCCAGCAGCTCCAGTGTGACAGGGGCCCACAATGAGCAGTTCTTC.

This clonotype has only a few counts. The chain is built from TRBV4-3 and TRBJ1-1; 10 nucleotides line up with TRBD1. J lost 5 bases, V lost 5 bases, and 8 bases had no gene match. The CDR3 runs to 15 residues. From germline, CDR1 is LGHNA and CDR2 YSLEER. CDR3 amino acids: CASSLRTGGETEAFF. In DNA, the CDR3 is TGCGCCAGCAGCTTGCGGACAGGGGGTGAAACTGAAGCTTTCTTT.